The rows below give T cell receptor beta chains drawn from one sample of a study of T-cell memory formation after mild COVID-19. MiXCR, run by TCRdb on the 5' RACE reads, gives a single entry per CDR3 protein. Here the sample spans roughly 400,000 distinct CDR3 sequences, 24% being singletons. The sample comprised PBMCs or a T cell subset sorted from them (not recorded which). Every receptor here comes from an adult woman who had mild COVID-19 (a few samples of this study predate the infection). Cell type and time point are not known. Each CDR3 is given with its conserved first and last residue. D genes are given only for firm matches. For some rows the clone size is stated as once, few or many, or as a class when expanded; others skip it.

TRBV11-2	few	TRBD2	TRBJ2-3	TGTGCCAGCAGCTTCACACTTAGCGGGAGGACAGATACGCAGTATTTT	CASSFTLSGRTDTQYF
TRBV20-1	NA	TRBD2	TRBJ2-1	TGCAGTGCCCCACTAGCGGGGCACAATGAGCAGTTCTTC	CSAPLAGHNEQFF
TRBV20-1	few	TRBD2	TRBJ2-5	TGCAGTGCTGGTAGCGGGGGGGTTCGGAAGACCCAGTACTTC	CSAGSGGVRKTQYF
TRBV7-9	NA	NA	TRBJ2-5	TGTGCCAGCAGCTCAGACCCCTTAGGGACCCAGTACTTC	CASSSDPLGTQYF
TRBV18	NA	NA	TRBJ2-7	TGTGCCAGCTCACCAGGTGGGGTAGCGACCGAGCAGTACTTC	CASSPGGVATEQYF
TRBV7-2	NA	NA	TRBJ1-2	TGTGCCAGCAGCTTCCAGGGAGCTAACTATGGCTACACCTTC	CASSFQGANYGYTF
TRBV5-4	few	NA	TRBJ2-1	TGTGCCAGCAGCTTGGACGGTAGGGAGCAGTTCTTC	CASSLDGREQFF
TRBV12-3/TRBV12-4	NA	TRBD1	TRBJ2-7	TGTGCCAGCAGTCTCTACTTGGGACAGGGACCCTACGAGCAGTACTTC	CASSLYLGQGPYEQYF
TRBV7-2	NA	TRBD2	TRBJ2-2	TGTGCCAGCAGCTTATTTTGGGGAGGGGTCACCGGGGAGCTGTTTTTT	CASSLFWGGVTGELFF
TRBV6-2/TRBV6-3	NA	NA	TRBJ2-1	TGTGCCAGCAGTCCCGATAGCGCCGAGTACAATGAGCAGTTCTTC	CASSPDSAEYNEQFF
TRBV12-3/TRBV12-4	NA	NA	TRBJ1-1	TGTGCCAGCAGTCAGCCCAACACTGAAGCTTTCTTT	CASSQPNTEAFF
TRBV7-2	NA	TRBD2	TRBJ2-7	TGTGCCAGCAGCCATCCCGGGACTAGCGACGAGCAGTACTTC	CASSHPGTSDEQYF